Shown below are 19 T cell receptor beta chains from a single sample sequenced in a study of human T cells and chemical hapten exposure. It was the library that attached unique molecular identifiers to individual cDNA molecules. Each CDR3 protein gets one entry after TCRdb re-called the reads with MiXCR. The table includes about 3,100 distinct CDR3 sequences, around 53% detected once. Unfractionated whole blood was the source of the extracted total RNA. Sequencing input: whole blood. All receptors come from a human donor who had alopecia or was a healthy volunteer (not recorded which). Some clones in this sample may be carry-over from other donors' samples. This table probably holds off-target reads from a library built for another chain.

The count of this clonotype is one. The chain carries TRBV29-1 and TRBJ2-3; D ambiguous. CDR1 and CDR2 (germline): SQVTM, ANQGSEA. This CDR3 region has 14 residues. V was cut by 7 bases and J by 1 base, with 15 bases left in between. CDR3 bases: TGCAGCGGGAGCAGGCTGGTGGGCACAGATACGCAGTATTTT. Amino acid sequence: CSGSRLVGTDTQYF.

This clonotype has just a few counts. The chain combines TRBV29-1 with TRBJ2-7; 12 bases line up with TRBD2. Looked up from germline, CDR1 is SQVTM and CDR2 is ANQGSEA. The length of the CDR3 is 14 residues. J gave up 6 bases and V 6 bases, and 9 bases lay outside the gene matches. CDR3 residues: CSVQTSGRIFEQYF. Here the CDR3 DNA reads TGCAGCGTGCAGACTAGCGGGAGAATATTCGAGCAGTACTTC.

V gene TRBV6-5 combines with J gene TRBJ2-7; 7 nucleotides agree with TRBD1. CDR3 length: 15 residues. With 4 bases clipped from V and 7 bases from J, the junction kept 13 bases outside the gene matches. From germline, CDR1 is MNHEY and CDR2 SVGAGI. Here the CDR3 DNA reads TGTGCCAGCAGTTCCTCCACAGGGGAATACGAAGAGCAGTACTTC. Translating it yields CASSSSTGEYEEQYF.

V and J are TRBV6-2 or TRBV6-3 and TRBJ2-7; 7 nucleotides align to TRBD1. CDR3 length: 13 amino acids. CDR1 is MNHEY, CDR2 SVGEGT, per germline. V lost 6 bases, J lost 3 bases, and 5 bases stayed unmatched. CDR3 nucleotide sequence: TGTGCCAGCAGCCGGGACAGCGTCTACGAGCAGTACTTC. Encoded protein: CASSRDSVYEQYF.

This clonotype was observed a handful of times. This chain uses TRBV24-1 with TRBJ2-4, with D hard to call. Trimming stripped 4 bases from V and 9 bases from J, with 12 bases between. The germline V gene has CDR1 KGHDR and CDR2 SFDVKD. CDR3 size: 13 residues. The CDR3 sequence: CATSDPVVGIQYF. In DNA form, the CDR3 reads TGTGCCACCAGTGACCCCGTGGTCGGCATTCAGTACTTC.

The chain employs TRBV4-2 and TRBJ2-3, with D perhaps TRBD2 (5 bases). Germline CDR1 reads LGHNA; CDR2 reads YNFKEQ. Trimming took 2 bases from V and 5 from J, leaving 14 bases between them. The CDR3 has 15 amino acids. CDR3 nucleotide sequence: TGTGCCAGCAGCCAACAGCGCGCGGAGGTAGATACGCAGTATTTT. Its translation: CASSQQRAEVDTQYF.

This clonotype was observed a handful of times. V usage is TRBV2 and J usage is TRBJ2-4; D not certain. This CDR3 is built from 12 residues. V shed 0 bases and J shed 7 bases, with 4 bases lying between them. Germline assignment: CDR1 SNHLY and CDR2 FYNNEI. The CDR3 region is CASSEADNIQYF. The CDR3 DNA sequence: TGTGCCAGCAGTGAAGCCGACAACATTCAGTACTTC.

This chain links TRBV20-1 with TRBJ2-3; D gene uncertain. CDR1 DFQATT and CDR2 SNEGSKA come from the germline V gene (reference sequence). This CDR3 contains 12 residues. V shed 7 bases and J shed 0 bases, with 8 bases lying between them. The CDR3 DNA is TGCAGTGGTCAGAGGAGCACAGATACGCAGTATTTT. Amino acids: CSGQRSTDTQYF.

The CDR3 DNA reads as TGTGCCAGCAGTTCCCCTGGTAGCGGGGAGCTGTTTTTT. Translated: CASSSPGSGELFF. This rearrangement joins TRBV6-2 or TRBV6-3 to TRBJ2-2, with no clear D. Germline V gene data show CDR1 as MNHEY and CDR2 as SVGEGT. The CDR3 loop spans 13 amino acids. The ends were cut back, 4 bases at V and 7 bases at J, with 10 bases in the middle.

The rearrangement joins TRBV5-3 to TRBJ2-2, with D perhaps TRBD2 (6 bases). Being an ORF, TRBV5-3 has a function that is uncertain. The CDR3 contains 16 residues. Trimming pared 6 bases from V and 1 base from J, leaving 16 bases between. The CDR3 here is CARNPYSGRNTGELFF. CDR3 DNA sequence: TGTGCCAGAAACCCCTACAGCGGGCGGAACACCGGGGAGCTGTTTTTT.

V usage is TRBV10-2 and J usage is TRBJ2-3; no clear D gene. The germline gives CDR1 WSHSY, CDR2 SAAADI. The CDR3 spans 14 residues. V shed 7 bases and J shed 3 bases, with 14 bases lying between them. CDR3 nucleotides: TGCGCCAGCATCAAAGCGAGGATGACAGATACGCAGTATTTT. It codes for CASIKARMTDTQYF.

V and J are TRBV5-4 and TRBJ2-7; TRBD1 might be the D (6 bases). CDR1 and CDR2 (germline): SGHNT, YYREEE (reference sequence). The V and J ends lost 5 bases and 0 bases respectively, with 9 bases between them. The CDR3 contains 13 residues. CDR3 amino acids: CASRPRGSYEQYF. The CDR3 DNA reads TGTGCCAGCAGGCCCAGGGGCTCCTACGAGCAGTACTTC.

This clonotype was recorded only once. The chain is built from TRBV11-3 and TRBJ2-1; 8 positions match TRBD1. This CDR3 has 13 residues. Germline CDR1 SGHNT, CDR2 YENEEA. V lost 7 bases, J lost 6 bases, and 5 bases stayed unmatched. The CDR3 sequence: CASKRTGSNEQFF. In nucleotides, the CDR3 is TGTGCCAGCAAACGGACAGGGTCCAATGAGCAGTTCTTC.

The gene calls are TRBV27 and TRBJ2-3; TRBD1 aligns across 7 bases. Germline trimming cut 5 bases from V and 4 bases from J; bases unmatched to any gene: 9. The CDR3 spans 15 residues. The germline gives CDR1 MNHEY, CDR2 SMNVEV (reference sequence). Here the CDR3 DNA reads TGTGCCAGCAGTCCCCCCAACAGGGGCGCAGATACGCAGTATTTT. It is translated as CASSPPNRGADTQYF.

This clonotype rates as hyperexpanded. V is TRBV4-1 and J is TRBJ2-1; possibly TRBD1 for D (6 bases). Germline CDR1 and CDR2: MGHRA and YSYEKL. The V gene lost 1 base and the J gene lost 6 bases, with 13 bases spanning the gap. CDR3 size: 15 residues. DNA for the CDR3: TGCGCCAGCAGCCAAGCACCCAGGGGAGTCAATGAGCAGTTCTTC. It is translated as CASSQAPRGVNEQFF.

The CDR3 DNA sequence: TGTGCCAGCAGCCCACGACTAGCGGGAGGGCCACCCTACAATGAGCAGTTCTTC. This encodes CASSPRLAGGPPYNEQFF. This chain uses TRBV3-1 with TRBJ2-1; 14 nucleotides agree with TRBD2. Germline V gene lookup returns CDR1 LGHDT and CDR2 YNNKEL (reference sequence). After removal of 4 bases from V and 2 bases from J, the junction contained 7 bases not matched to a gene. This CDR3 has 18 residues.

This clonotype was counted a few times. This chain uses TRBV6-5 with TRBJ2-5, with D unclear. V was cut by 0 bases and J by 5 bases, with 13 bases left in between. Per the germline V gene, CDR1 is MNHEY and CDR2 is SVGAGI. The CDR3 covers 15 residues. CDR3 protein: CASSYSDRTGETQYF. The CDR3 nucleotides are TGTGCCAGCAGTTACTCGGACCGTACCGGGGAGACCCAGTACTTC.

The chain couples TRBV2 to TRBJ2-5, with unresolved D. Trimming pared 6 bases from V and 0 bases from J, leaving 11 bases between. The CDR3 has 14 residues. Germline loops: CDR1 SNHLY, CDR2 FYNNEI. CDR3: CASRSRANQETQYF. CDR3 nucleotide sequence: TGTGCCAGCAGGTCCCGGGCTAACCAAGAGACCCAGTACTTC.

This chain joins TRBV15 and TRBJ2-7; D not resolved. Germline-derived CDR1 and CDR2 are LNHNV and YYDKDF (reference sequence). The CDR3 extends over 12 amino acids. V was cut by 1 base and J by 6 bases, with 7 bases left in between. The CDR3 loop reads CATSRARSEQYF. The CDR3 nucleotides read TGTGCCACCAGCAGAGCCAGGAGCGAGCAGTACTTC.